The rows below give T cell receptor beta chains drawn from one sample of a study of cytomegalovirus exposure and HLA in healthy donors. Data came from immunoSEQ multiplex PCR; TCRdb stores just in-frame clones and leaves some out. This table holds around 210,000 clones, about 85% found once. Material for sequencing was PBMCs. All receptors come from a male donor in good health and CMV-seropositive. The CDR3 runs from the conserved cysteine through the conserved F or W. A D gene is named only where the DNA matches it firmly. Clone size, where shown, is once, few, many, or a class for clones that have expanded.

v_gene,len,j_gene,abundance,d_gene,CDR3aa,CDR3nt
TRBV5-4,13,TRBJ2-2,-,-,CASSLDSTGELFF,TGTGCCAGCAGCTTGGACTCCACCGGGGAGCTGTTTTTT
TRBV7-2,14,TRBJ2-5,-,-,CASSLLTRKETQYF,TGTGCCAGCAGCTTATTAACTAGAAAAGAGACCCAGTACTTC
TRBV7-6,16,TRBJ1-2,-,TRBD1,CASSLAPDRVGNGYTF,TGTGCCAGCAGCTTAGCGCCGGACAGGGTTGGGAATGGCTACACCTTC
TRBV4-2,14,TRBJ1-2,-,-,CASSQEERADGYTF,TGTGCCAGCAGCCAAGAGGAGCGGGCTGATGGCTACACCTTC
TRBV28,16,TRBJ1-1,-,-,CASSLLTGSPNTEAFF,TGTGCCAGCAGTTTACTTACAGGGTCTCCGAACACTGAAGCTTTCTTT
TRBV28,15,TRBJ1-2,-,TRBD1,CASRTPTGTGYGYTF,TGTGCCAGCAGAACCCCAACCGGGACAGGGTATGGCTACACCTTC
TRBV10-3,15,TRBJ2-1,-,-,CAISEPRKGIGEQFF,TGTGCCATCAGTGAGCCTCGTAAGGGGATAGGTGAGCAGTTCTTC
TRBV19,14,TRBJ2-5,-,-,CASSSNGGQETQYF,TGTGCCAGTAGTAGTAATGGCGGACAAGAGACCCAGTACTTC
TRBV6-1,14,TRBJ2-7,-,TRBD2,CASRGLAGAYEQYF,TGTGCCAGCAGAGGACTAGCGGGCGCCTACGAGCAGTACTTC
TRBV14,13,TRBJ1-2,-,TRBD1,CASSDRGVYGYTF,TGTGCCAGCAGCGACAGGGGGGTCTATGGCTACACCTTC
TRBV30,13,TRBJ1-2,few,-,CAWSVGGGYGYTF,TGTGCCTGGAGCGTCGGGGGGGGCTATGGCTACACCTTC
TRBV5-1,15,TRBJ1-4,-,-,CASSSGGRGDEKLFF,TGCGCCAGCAGCTCGGGGGGCAGAGGGGATGAAAAACTGTTTTTT
TRBV19,11,TRBJ1-2,-,-,CASSIFNGYTF,TGTGCCAGTAGTATTTTCAATGGCTACACCTTC
TRBV7-2,14,TRBJ2-7,-,-,CASSLAHSSYEQYF,TGTGCCAGCAGCTTAGCTCACAGCTCCTACGAGCAGTACTTC
TRBV11-2,16,TRBJ2-7,once,-,CASSWTPGPQVGEQYF,TGTGCCAGCAGCTGGACACCAGGGCCCCAAGTAGGGGAGCAGTACTTC
TRBV19,16,TRBJ2-7,-,TRBD1,CASRPSGDRVGYEQYF,TGTGCCAGTAGACCTTCCGGGGACAGGGTGGGGTACGAGCAGTACTTC
TRBV2,12,TRBJ1-5,-,-,CASRVQGRPQHF,TGTGCCAGCAGGGTCCAGGGTAGACCCCAGCATTTT
TRBV30,13,TRBJ2-7,-,TRBD2,CAWETAGDGEQYF,TGTGCCTGGGAGACAGCGGGAGATGGCGAGCAGTACTTC
TRBV7-2,15,TRBJ1-1,once,TRBD1,CASSPQTGGTTEAFF,TGTGCCAGCAGCCCGCAGACAGGGGGGACCACTGAAGCTTTCTTT
TRBV6-1,14,TRBJ1-1,-,-,CASGRTVLNTEAFF,TGTGCCAGCGGACGGACAGTCTTGAACACTGAAGCTTTCTTT
TRBV6-5,14,TRBJ1-2,-,-,CASSYSRPSYGYTF,TGTGCCAGCAGTTACTCGAGACCTAGCTATGGCTACACCTTC
TRBV27,17,TRBJ2-3,-,-,CASSLPLAGSGRDTQYF,TGTGCCAGCAGTTTACCCCTTGCGGGTAGCGGTAGGGATACGCAGTATTTT
TRBV19,10,TRBJ1-1,-,-,CASSPTEAFF,TGTGCCAGTAGTCCTACTGAAGCTTTCTTT
TRBV7-6,16,TRBJ2-7,-,TRBD2,CASSQASAGVFPEQYF,TGTGCCAGCAGCCAAGCCTCAGCGGGAGTGTTCCCCGAGCAGTACTTC
TRBV20-1,11,TRBJ2-7,-,-,CSAGQSYEQYF,TGCAGTGCTGGGCAGTCCTACGAGCAGTACTTC
TRBV6-6,12,TRBJ1-1,-,-,CASTSTGNEAFF,TGTGCCAGCACCTCTACAGGCAATGAAGCTTTCTTT
TRBV19,15,TRBJ1-2,-,TRBD1,CASSSTGGKNYGYTF,TGTGCCAGTAGTTCTACAGGGGGCAAGAACTATGGCTACACCTTC
TRBV9,16,TRBJ2-6,-,-,CASSIQGRSGANVLTF,TGTGCCAGCAGCATACAGGGTAGATCTGGGGCCAACGTCCTGACTTTC
TRBV19,14,TRBJ1-6,-,-,CASMVRVGNSPLHF,TGTGCCAGTATGGTCAGGGTGGGTAATTCACCCCTCCACTTT
TRBV6-5,14,TRBJ2-7,-,-,CASRATTVPYEQYF,TGTGCCAGCAGAGCCACGACAGTACCCTACGAGCAGTACTTC
TRBV4-2,16,TRBJ2-1,-,-,CASSQVGGIAYNEQFF,TGTGCCAGCAGCCAAGTGGGGGGTATCGCCTACAATGAGCAGTTCTTC
TRBV7-9,12,TRBJ1-1,-,-,CASSLDYTEAFF,TGTGCCAGCAGCTTAGACTACACTGAAGCTTTCTTT
TRBV6-6,14,TRBJ1-2,-,-,CASNLEGWDYGYTF,TGTGCCAGCAATTTAGAGGGATGGGACTATGGCTACACCTTC
TRBV15,14,TRBJ2-3,-,-,CATSSGGPTDTQYF,TGTGCCACCAGCAGCGGGGGACCCACAGATACGCAGTATTTT
TRBV4-1,15,TRBJ1-5,-,-,CASSHHTGRGQPQHF,TGCGCCAGCAGCCATCATACAGGGCGCGGACAGCCCCAGCATTTT
TRBV7-9,13,TRBJ2-1,-,-,CASSELGVDEQFF,TGTGCCAGCAGTGAACTAGGAGTCGATGAGCAGTTCTTC
TRBV2,13,TRBJ1-1,-,-,CASSVVPGTEAFF,TGTGCCAGCAGTGTGGTGCCGGGGACTGAAGCTTTCTTT
TRBV5-5,15,TRBJ2-4,-,-,CASSFNAGTKNIQYF,TGTGCCAGCAGCTTCAACGCAGGGACCAAAAACATTCAGTACTTC
TRBV7-2,15,TRBJ2-1,few,-,CASTRFRSSYNEQFF,TGTGCCAGCACGAGGTTTCGGAGCTCCTACAATGAGCAGTTCTTC
TRBV27,14,TRBJ2-2,-,-,CASSLIQGFGELFF,TGTGCCAGCAGTTTAATTCAGGGGTTCGGGGAGCTGTTTTTT
TRBV9,16,TRBJ2-3,once,TRBD2,CASSVVSGGFTDTQYF,TGTGCCAGCAGCGTAGTTAGCGGGGGATTCACAGATACGCAGTATTTT